What follows describes a single T cell receptor beta chain. Its cognate antigen has yet to be identified. Per-base qualities were not stored, and no clone one base away is much larger. At one collaborating source in Seattle, patients were enrolled during active infection and were followed longitudinally through the course of disease. The collaborating institutions used their own protocols to collect whole blood in K2EDTA tubes. For TCRbeta analysis, collaborators shipped samples in one of three forms: frozen whole blood, isolated PBMCs, or DNA extracted from either of those sample types. The germline V gene supplies CDR1 MNHEY and CDR2 SVGEGT. The CDR3 starts with the cysteine, ends with the phenylalanine, and has 14 residues. Of the read, only the CDR3 DNA is kept; its 42 bases are in frame from base 1. The junction shows trimming of 4 bases on V and 7 bases on J, plus 14 bases between the germline ends.

TCRbeta CDR3 regions were amplified from genomic DNA by means of the immunoSEQ Assay, a bias-controlled multiplex PCR. The study's own analysis went as follows. The number of nucleated cells in each sample was estimated by amplification of reference gene primers within the assay. Sequence reads were collapsed and filtered to measure the absolute abundance of every unique TCRbeta CDR3 rearrangement. Productive Simpson clonality was computed per sample as the square root of Simpson's diversity index over productive rearrangements. TCRdb limited this immuneACCESS table to in-frame rearrangements with V and J called. A share of clones is missing; checked studies link under half to unresolved V genes, and the rest is unexplained. V and J calls and clone size come straight from that table; D and trimming were deduced from the DNA. The sample data list approximately 120,000 clones, and about 85% of these were observed just once. The ten largest clonotypes hold less than 3.5% of the sample.

The record originates from a study of blood T cell repertoires in COVID-19 (dated by TCRdb to about 2020). Study-wide context: Collaborator samples came from the United States, Italy and Spain and covered acute and convalescent phases of COVID-19. The samples were drawn from two sources: the first 160 participants of the ongoing ImmuneRACE study, and fewer than 1,500 subjects contributed by 6 global collaborators. Deeply sampled blood TCRbeta repertoires from subjects exposed to, actively infected with, or recovered from COVID-19 were included in the dataset. The repertoires were made available in a free public database intended to serve as a resource for research on the immune response to SARS-CoV-2. HLA class I and class II types, where available, came from metadata supplied by the sample provider rather than from assay-based typing. The material from the prospective study consisted of cDNA or gDNA derived from T cells, B-cell-depleted T cells, or PBMCs. Nearly every sample came with metadata listing a de-identified subject ID, COVID-19 status, age in years and sex.

Overall study outcomes, separate from this receptor: Clinical and demographic metadata were provided uncurated, with the amount varying by source and participant.

The TCR sequence derives from a woman of 80 years or more with COVID-19, enrolled during active disease. The chain is encoded by TRBV6-2 or TRBV6-3 joined to TRBJ2-4; TRBD2 might be the D gene, on 7 matching bases. Sequencing was carried out using peripheral blood. The CDR3 protein sequence reads: CASSLGGGGNIQYF. Here is the DNA: TGTGCCAGCAGTTTGGGAGGGGGTGGGAACATTCAGTACTTC.